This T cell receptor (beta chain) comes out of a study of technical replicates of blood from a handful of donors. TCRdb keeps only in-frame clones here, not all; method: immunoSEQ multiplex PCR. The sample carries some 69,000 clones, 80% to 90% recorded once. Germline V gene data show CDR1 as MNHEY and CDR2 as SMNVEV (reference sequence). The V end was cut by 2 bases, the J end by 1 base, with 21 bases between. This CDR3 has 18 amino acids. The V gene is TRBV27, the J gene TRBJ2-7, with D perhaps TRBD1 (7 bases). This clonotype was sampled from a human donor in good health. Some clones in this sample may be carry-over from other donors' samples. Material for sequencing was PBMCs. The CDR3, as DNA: TGTGCCAGCAGTTTACGGGGGACAGTTCCCGGGGGTTCCTACGAGCAGTACTTC. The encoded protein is CASSLRGTVPGGSYEQYF.